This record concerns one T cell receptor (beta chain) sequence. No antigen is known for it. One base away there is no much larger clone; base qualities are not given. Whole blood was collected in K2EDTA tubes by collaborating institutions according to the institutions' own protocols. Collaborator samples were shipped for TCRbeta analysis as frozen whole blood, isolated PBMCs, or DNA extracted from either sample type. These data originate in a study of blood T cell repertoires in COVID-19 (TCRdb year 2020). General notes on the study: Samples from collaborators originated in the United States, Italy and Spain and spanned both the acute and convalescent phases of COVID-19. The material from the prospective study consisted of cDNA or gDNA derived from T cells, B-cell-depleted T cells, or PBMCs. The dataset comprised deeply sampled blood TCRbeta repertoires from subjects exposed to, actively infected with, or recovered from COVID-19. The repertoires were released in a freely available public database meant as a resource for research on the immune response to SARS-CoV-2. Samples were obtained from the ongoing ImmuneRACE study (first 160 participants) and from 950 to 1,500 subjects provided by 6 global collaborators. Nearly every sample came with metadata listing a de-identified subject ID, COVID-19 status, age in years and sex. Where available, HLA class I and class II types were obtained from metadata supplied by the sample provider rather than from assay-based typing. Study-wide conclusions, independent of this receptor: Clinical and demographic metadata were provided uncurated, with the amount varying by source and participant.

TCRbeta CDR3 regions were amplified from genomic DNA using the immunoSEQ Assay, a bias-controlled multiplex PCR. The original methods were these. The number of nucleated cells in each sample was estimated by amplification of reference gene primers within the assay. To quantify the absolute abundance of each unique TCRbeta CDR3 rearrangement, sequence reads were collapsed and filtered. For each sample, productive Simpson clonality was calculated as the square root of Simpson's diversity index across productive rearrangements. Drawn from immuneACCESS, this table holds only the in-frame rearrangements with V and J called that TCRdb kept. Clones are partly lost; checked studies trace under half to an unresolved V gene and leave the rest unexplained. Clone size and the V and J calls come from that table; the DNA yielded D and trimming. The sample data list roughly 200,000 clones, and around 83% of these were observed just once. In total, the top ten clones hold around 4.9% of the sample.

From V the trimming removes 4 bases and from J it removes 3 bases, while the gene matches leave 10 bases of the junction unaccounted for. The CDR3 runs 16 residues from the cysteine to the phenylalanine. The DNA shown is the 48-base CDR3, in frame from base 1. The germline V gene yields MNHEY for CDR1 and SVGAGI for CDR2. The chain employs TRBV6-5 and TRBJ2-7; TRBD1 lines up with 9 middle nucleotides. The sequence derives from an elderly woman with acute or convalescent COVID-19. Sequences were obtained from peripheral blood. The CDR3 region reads CASSSRAGTGFYEQYF. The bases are TGTGCCAGCAGTTCACGGGCCGGGACAGGGTTCTACGAGCAGTACTTC.